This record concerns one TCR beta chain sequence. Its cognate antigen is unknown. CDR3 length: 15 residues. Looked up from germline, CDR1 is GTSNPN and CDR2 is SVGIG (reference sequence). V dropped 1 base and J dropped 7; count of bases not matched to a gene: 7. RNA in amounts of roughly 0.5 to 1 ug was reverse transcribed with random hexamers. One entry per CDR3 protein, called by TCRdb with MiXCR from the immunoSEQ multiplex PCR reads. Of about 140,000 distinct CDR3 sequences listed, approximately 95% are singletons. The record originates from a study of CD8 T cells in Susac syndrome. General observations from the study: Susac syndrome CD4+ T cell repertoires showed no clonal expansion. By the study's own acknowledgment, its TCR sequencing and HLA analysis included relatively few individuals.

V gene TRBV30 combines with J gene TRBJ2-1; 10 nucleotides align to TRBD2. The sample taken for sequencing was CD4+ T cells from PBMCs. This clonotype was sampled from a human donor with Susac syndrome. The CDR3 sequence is CAWSDEREGGNEQFF. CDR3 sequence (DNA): TGTGCCTGGAGTGACGAGCGGGAGGGTGGGAATGAGCAGTTCTTC.